The rows below give T cell receptor beta chains drawn from one sample of a study of OX40 agonist ivuxolimab in advanced cancers. Produced via immunoSEQ multiplex PCR; TCRdb's table is partial and in-frame only. The sample records about 66,000 clones, roughly 80% being singletons. The input for sequencing was CD4+ or CD8+ T cells sorted from blood, taken in a trial of the OX40 agonist ivuxolimab. The receptors were gathered from an adult with an advanced solid tumor such as melanoma, head and neck, liver or kidney cancer. Both conserved end residues are part of each CDR3. The D gene is left open where the match is weak. The listing skips clone size in some rows; elsewhere it reads once, few, many or a size class.

>TRBJ1-2|.|TRBD1|TRBV6-6
CASTTQGARNYGYTF
TGTGCCAGCACAACACAGGGGGCGCGTAACTATGGCTACACCTTC
>TRBJ2-1|.|.|TRBV5-6
CASSRPGRDSYNEQFF
TGTGCCAGCAGCAGACCAGGGCGGGACTCCTACAATGAGCAGTTCTTC
>TRBJ2-7|few|.|TRBV6-1
CASMVGGNAHEQYF
TGTGCCAGCATGGTGGGCGGGAACGCCCACGAGCAGTACTTC
>TRBJ1-4|once|.|TRBV5-6
CASNFYSQGGEKLFF
TGTGCCAGCAACTTTTATTCTCAGGGAGGTGAAAAACTGTTTTTT
>TRBJ1-1|.|.|TRBV18
CASSPGANTEAFF
TGTGCCAGCTCACCAGGGGCAAACACTGAAGCTTTCTTT
>TRBJ1-4|.|TRBD1|TRBV2
CASSELGQGWEKLFF
TGTGCCAGCAGTGAACTCGGACAGGGTTGGGAAAAACTGTTTTTT
>TRBJ2-2|.|TRBD1|TRBV28
CASSLRTGGNTGELFF
TGTGCCAGCAGTCTGCGGACAGGGGGAAACACCGGGGAGCTGTTTTTT
>TRBJ2-3|.|TRBD2|TRBV27
CASSLYPSGLSLDTQYF
TGTGCCAGCAGTTTATATCCTAGCGGGCTATCCTTAGATACGCAGTATTTT
>TRBJ2-3|.|TRBD1|TRBV6-1
CASSGPDRLSTDTQYF
TGTGCCAGCAGTGGGCCGGACAGGCTTAGCACAGATACGCAGTATTTT
>TRBJ1-2|.|.|TRBV19
CASSIELQYTF
TGTGCCAGTAGTATAGAGCTCCAATACACCTTC
>TRBJ2-7|.|TRBD2|TRBV5-4
CASSFAAPGGYEQYF
TGTGCCAGCAGCTTCGCGGCTCCGGGAGGCTACGAGCAGTACTTC
>TRBJ1-4|.|.|TRBV30
CAWRMGLTNEKLFF
TGTGCCTGGAGAATGGGATTAACTAATGAAAAACTGTTTTTT
>TRBJ1-4|.|TRBD1|TRBV5-1
CASSFQGGGEKLFF
TGCGCCAGCAGCTTTCAGGGGGGAGGTGAAAAACTGTTTTTT
>TRBJ2-5|.|.|TRBV29-1
CSVEEGLPRKTQYF
TGCAGCGTTGAAGAAGGACTACCCCGGAAGACCCAGTACTTC
>TRBJ2-3|once|.|TRBV25-1
CASVPGHLGTDTQYF
TGTGCCAGCGTACCGGGACACCTCGGCACAGATACGCAGTATTTT
>TRBJ1-2|.|.|TRBV6-5
CASSYEDRRYGYTF
TGTGCCAGCAGTTACGAGGACCGGCGGTATGGCTACACCTTC
>TRBJ2-6|.|.|TRBV19
CASSKGTIGRAGANVLTF
TGTGCCAGTAGTAAGGGCACGATCGGTCGGGCTGGGGCCAACGTCCTGACTTTC
>TRBJ2-3|once|TRBD2|TRBV11-2
CASRLAGSDTQYF
TGTGCCAGCAGACTAGCGGGATCAGATACGCAGTATTTT
>TRBJ2-3|.|.|TRBV5-4
CASSLLGLTSTDTQYF
TGTGCCAGCAGCTTATTGGGGCTTACTAGCACAGATACGCAGTATTTT
>TRBJ2-7|.|TRBD1|TRBV19
CASSITRTGVSSYEQYF
TGTGCCAGTAGTATAACCCGGACAGGGGTGAGCTCCTACGAGCAGTACTTC
>TRBJ2-1|.|.|TRBV6-1
CASSDGGRIYNEQFF
TGTGCCAGCAGTGACGGGGGGCGCATATACAATGAGCAGTTCTTC
>TRBJ2-2|.|TRBD2|TRBV7-8
CASSSLAGGPGTGELFF
TGTGCCAGCAGCTCCTTAGCGGGGGGGCCGGGCACCGGGGAGCTGTTTTTT
>TRBJ2-5|.|.|TRBV30
CAWSVLAGTQYF
TGTGCCTGGAGTGTACTGGCCGGGACCCAGTACTTC
>TRBJ2-4|few|.|TRBV6-6
CASNSLSGHENIQYF
TGTGCCAGCAATAGCTTAAGCGGGCACGAAAACATTCAGTACTTC
>TRBJ2-7|.|.|TRBV28
CASSILAQAGEQYF
TGTGCCAGCAGCATACTAGCTCAGGCGGGGGAGCAGTACTTC
>TRBJ1-2|.|TRBD1|TRBV6-6
CASTSPGGQGRGYTF
TGTGCCAGCACCTCACCCGGGGGACAGGGACGGGGCTACACCTTC
>TRBJ2-7|once|TRBD1|TRBV29-1
CSVAGTGDYEQYF
TGCAGCGTTGCGGGGACAGGGGACTACGAGCAGTACTTC
>TRBJ2-1|.|TRBD2|TRBV5-1
CASSFRGTRGGNEQFF
TGCGCCAGCAGCTTTCGAGGGACTAGAGGTGGCAATGAGCAGTTCTTC
>TRBJ2-6|.|.|TRBV25-1
CASSEGTGLLTF
TGTGCCAGCAGTGAGGGAACGGGGCTCCTGACTTTC
>TRBJ1-1|.|.|TRBV7-2
CASSLFFRSQGNTEAFF
TGTGCCAGCAGCTTATTTTTCAGGTCGCAGGGGAACACTGAAGCTTTCTTT
>TRBJ2-1|.|TRBD1|TRBV2
CASAPDRGRRDEQFF
TGTGCCAGCGCTCCCGACAGGGGGCGTAGAGATGAGCAGTTCTTC
>TRBJ2-7|.|.|TRBV21-1
CASSKVDQAGHRYEQYF
TGTGCCAGCAGCAAAGTCGATCAAGCGGGACACCGCTACGAGCAGTACTTC
>TRBJ1-1|.|.|TRBV14
CASSSQEDTEAFF
TGTGCCAGCAGCTCCCAGGAGGACACTGAAGCTTTCTTT
>TRBJ1-3|.|.|TRBV10-1
CASSEDDRSSGNTIYF
TGCGCCAGCAGTGAGGACGACAGGTCGTCTGGAAACACCATATATTTT
>TRBJ1-5|.|.|TRBV19
CASSISAGQPQHF
TGTGCCAGTAGTATTAGCGCAGGTCAGCCCCAGCATTTT
>TRBJ2-5|.|.|TRBV30
CAWSPPRSNQETQYF
TGTGCCTGGAGTCCCCCGAGGTCTAACCAAGAGACCCAGTACTTC
>TRBJ1-2|.|TRBD1|TRBV6-1
CASSEPGQRDRGYTF
TGTGCCAGCAGTGAACCGGGACAGAGGGATCGTGGCTACACCTTC
>TRBJ2-1|few|.|TRBV16
CASSHRDTSYNEQFF
TGTGCCAGCAGCCATCGGGACACATCCTACAATGAGCAGTTCTTC
>TRBJ2-2|.|.|TRBV9
CASSVAGTTDTGELFF
TGTGCCAGCAGCGTTGCCGGGACAACGGACACCGGGGAGCTGTTTTTT